This T cell receptor (beta chain) came from a study of CD8 T cells in ankylosing spondylitis. The CDR3 is 15 residues long. Germline CDR1 reads MGHRA; CDR2 reads YSYEKL. J gave up 0 bases and V 3 bases, and 4 bases lay outside the gene matches. TCRdb itself ran the 5' RACE reads through MiXCR, one entry per CDR3 protein. Of 200,000 to 250,000 distinct CDR3 sequences detected, roughly a tenth appear once; the ten largest clones hold less than 3%. This clonotype was detected ten times or more. The sample taken for sequencing was blood, either unsorted or a sorted T cell fraction (not recorded which). This rearrangement joins TRBV4-1 to TRBJ1-1; 7 positions agree with TRBD1. The clonotype comes from a male donor with ankylosing spondylitis or in good health (not recorded which). The CDR3 sequence is CASSHRQGMNTEAFF. CDR3 sequence (DNA): TGCGCCAGCAGCCACCGACAGGGTATGAACACTGAAGCTTTCTTT.